The following is a T cell receptor (beta chain) sequence with its context. Other DNA variants within this sample encode the same CDR3. Original processing notes: Amplification of reference gene primers was used by the study to estimate nucleated cell counts. Sequenced by immunoSEQ multiplex PCR; TCRdb stores in-frame clones only, minus some. The V and J calls and clone size come from that table; D and trimming were worked out from the DNA. Seen here are 150,000 to 200,000 clones, about three quarters observed once, and the top ten hold roughly 8.6%. The data belong to a study of blood T cell repertoires in COVID-19. The wider study: Acute-phase and convalescent COVID-19 samples originated in the United States, Italy and Spain.

After removal of 1 base from V and 3 bases from J, the junction contained 5 bases not matched to a gene. CDR1 and CDR2 (germline): LGHDT, YNNKEL (reference sequence). The CDR3 is made up of 15 amino acids. This chain uses TRBV3-1 (or the pseudogene TRBV3-2) with TRBJ1-1, with 7 positions matching TRBD1. The TCR was taken from a man aged 55-75 years with acute or convalescent COVID-19. Sequencing input: peripheral blood. The CDR3 region has the DNA TGTGCCAGCAGCCAAGGTGCCAGGGGGGACACTGAAGCTTTCTTT. This gives the protein CASSQGARGDTEAFF.